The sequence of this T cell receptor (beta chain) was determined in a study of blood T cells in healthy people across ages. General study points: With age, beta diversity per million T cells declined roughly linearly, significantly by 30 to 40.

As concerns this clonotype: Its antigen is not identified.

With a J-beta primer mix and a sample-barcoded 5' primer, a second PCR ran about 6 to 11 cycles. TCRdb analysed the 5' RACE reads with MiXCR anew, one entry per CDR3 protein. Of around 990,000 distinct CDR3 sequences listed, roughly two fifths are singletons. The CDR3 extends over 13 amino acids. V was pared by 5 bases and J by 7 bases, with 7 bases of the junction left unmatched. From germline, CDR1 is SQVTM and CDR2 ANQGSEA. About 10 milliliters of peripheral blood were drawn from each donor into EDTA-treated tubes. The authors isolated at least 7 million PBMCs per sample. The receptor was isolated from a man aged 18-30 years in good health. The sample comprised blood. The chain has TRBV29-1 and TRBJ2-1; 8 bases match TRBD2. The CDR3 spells CSVRAGAVNEQFF. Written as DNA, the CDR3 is TGCAGCGTTCGAGCGGGGGCCGTTAATGAGCAGTTCTTC.